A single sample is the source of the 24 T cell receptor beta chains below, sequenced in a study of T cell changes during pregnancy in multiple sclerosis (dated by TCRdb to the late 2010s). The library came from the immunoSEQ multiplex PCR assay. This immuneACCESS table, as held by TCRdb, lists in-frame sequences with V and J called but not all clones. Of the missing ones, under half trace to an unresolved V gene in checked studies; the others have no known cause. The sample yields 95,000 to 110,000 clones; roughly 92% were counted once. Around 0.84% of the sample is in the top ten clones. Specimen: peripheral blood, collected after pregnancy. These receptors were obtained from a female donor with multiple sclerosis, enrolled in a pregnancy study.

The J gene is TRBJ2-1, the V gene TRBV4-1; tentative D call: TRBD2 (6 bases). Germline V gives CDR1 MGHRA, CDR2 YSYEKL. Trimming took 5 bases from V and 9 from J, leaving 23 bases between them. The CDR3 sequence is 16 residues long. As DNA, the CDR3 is TGCGCCAGCAGCGGACGACGGGACTCCTTTCCTCCTGAGCAGTTCTTC. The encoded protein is CASSGRRDSFPPEQFF.

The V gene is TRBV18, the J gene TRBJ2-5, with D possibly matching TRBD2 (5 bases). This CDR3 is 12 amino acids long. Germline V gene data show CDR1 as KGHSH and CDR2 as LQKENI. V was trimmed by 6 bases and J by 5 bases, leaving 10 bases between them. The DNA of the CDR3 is TGTGCCAGCTCCCGGGGTGGGGAGACCCAGTACTTC. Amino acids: CASSRGGETQYF.

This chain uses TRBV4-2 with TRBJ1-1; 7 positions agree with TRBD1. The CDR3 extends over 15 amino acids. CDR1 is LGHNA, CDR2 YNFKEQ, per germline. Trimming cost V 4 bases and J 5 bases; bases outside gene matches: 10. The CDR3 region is CASSLANRGGTEAFF. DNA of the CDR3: TGTGCCAGCAGCCTAGCGAACAGGGGTGGGACTGAAGCTTTCTTT.

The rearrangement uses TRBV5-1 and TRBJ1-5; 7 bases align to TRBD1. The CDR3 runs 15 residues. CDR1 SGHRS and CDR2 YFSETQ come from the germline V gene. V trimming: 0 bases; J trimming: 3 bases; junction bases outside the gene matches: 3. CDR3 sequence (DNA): TGCGCCAGCAGCTTGGGGGACAGACACAATCAGCCCCAGCATTTT. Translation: CASSLGDRHNQPQHF.

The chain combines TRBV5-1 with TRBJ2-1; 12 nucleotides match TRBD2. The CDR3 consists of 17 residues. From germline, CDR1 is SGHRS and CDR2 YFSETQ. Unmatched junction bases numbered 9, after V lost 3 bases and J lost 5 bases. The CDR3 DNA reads TGCGCCAGCAGCTCTCCTAAAGGACTAGCGGGACACAATGAGCAGTTCTTC. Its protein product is CASSSPKGLAGHNEQFF.

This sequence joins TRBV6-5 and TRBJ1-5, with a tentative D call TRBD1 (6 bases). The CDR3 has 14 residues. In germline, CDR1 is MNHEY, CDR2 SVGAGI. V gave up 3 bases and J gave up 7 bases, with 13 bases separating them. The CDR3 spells CASSYFRGRQPQHF. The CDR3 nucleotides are TGTGCCAGCAGTTATTTCAGGGGACGGCAGCCCCAGCATTTT.

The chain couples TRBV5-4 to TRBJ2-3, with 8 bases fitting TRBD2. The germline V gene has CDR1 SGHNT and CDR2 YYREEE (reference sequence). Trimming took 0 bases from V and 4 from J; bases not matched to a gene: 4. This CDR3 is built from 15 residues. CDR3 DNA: TGTGCCAGCAGCTTGGCCGGGGGGGCCTCAGATACGCAGTATTTT. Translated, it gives CASSLAGGASDTQYF.

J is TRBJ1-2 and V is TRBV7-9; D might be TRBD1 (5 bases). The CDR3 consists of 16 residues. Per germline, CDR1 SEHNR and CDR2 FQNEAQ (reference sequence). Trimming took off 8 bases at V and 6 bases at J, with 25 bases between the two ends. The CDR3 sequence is CASGSLDRLRWDGYTF. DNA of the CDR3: TGTGCCAGCGGATCACTCGACAGACTTCGTTGGGATGGCTACACCTTC.

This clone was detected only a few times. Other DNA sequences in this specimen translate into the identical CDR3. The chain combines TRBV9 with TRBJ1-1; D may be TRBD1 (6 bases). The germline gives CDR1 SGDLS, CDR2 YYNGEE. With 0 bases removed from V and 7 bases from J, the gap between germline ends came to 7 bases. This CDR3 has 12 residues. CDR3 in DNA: TGTGCCAGCAGCGTAGGAGGGGGTGAAGCTTTCTTT. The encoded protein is CASSVGGGEAFF.

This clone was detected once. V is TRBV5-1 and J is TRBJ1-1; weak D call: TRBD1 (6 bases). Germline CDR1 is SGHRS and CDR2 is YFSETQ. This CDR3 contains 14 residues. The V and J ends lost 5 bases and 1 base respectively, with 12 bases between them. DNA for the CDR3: TGCGCCAGCAGTTCTCAGACAGGGAACACTGAAGCTTTCTTT. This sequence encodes CASSSQTGNTEAFF.

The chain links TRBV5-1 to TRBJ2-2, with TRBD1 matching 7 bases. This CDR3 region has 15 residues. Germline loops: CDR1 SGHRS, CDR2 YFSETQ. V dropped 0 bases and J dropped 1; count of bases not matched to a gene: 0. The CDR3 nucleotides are TGCGCCAGCAGCTTGGCAGGGGGGAACACCGGGGAGCTGTTTTTT. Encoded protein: CASSLAGGNTGELFF.

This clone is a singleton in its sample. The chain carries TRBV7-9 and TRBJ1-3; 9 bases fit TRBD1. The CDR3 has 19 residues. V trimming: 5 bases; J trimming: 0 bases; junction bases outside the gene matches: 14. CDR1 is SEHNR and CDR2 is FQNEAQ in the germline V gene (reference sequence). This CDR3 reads CASSGRGGTGPTSGNTIYF. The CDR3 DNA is TGTGCCAGCAGCGGTCGGGGAGGGACAGGGCCTACCTCTGGAAACACCATATATTTT.

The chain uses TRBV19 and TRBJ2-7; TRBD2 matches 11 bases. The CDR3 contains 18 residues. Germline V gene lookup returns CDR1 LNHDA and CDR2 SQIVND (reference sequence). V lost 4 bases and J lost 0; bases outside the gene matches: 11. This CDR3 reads CASSTSGTSGVYSYEQYF. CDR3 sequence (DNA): TGTGCCAGTAGTACCTCCGGGACTAGCGGAGTCTACTCCTACGAGCAGTACTTC.

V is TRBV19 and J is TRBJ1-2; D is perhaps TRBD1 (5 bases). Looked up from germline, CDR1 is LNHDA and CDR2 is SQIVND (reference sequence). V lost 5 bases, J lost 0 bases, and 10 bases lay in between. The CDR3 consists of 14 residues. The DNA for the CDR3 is TGTGCCAGTAGTCTCATGACAGCTAACTATGGCTACACCTTC. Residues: CASSLMTANYGYTF.

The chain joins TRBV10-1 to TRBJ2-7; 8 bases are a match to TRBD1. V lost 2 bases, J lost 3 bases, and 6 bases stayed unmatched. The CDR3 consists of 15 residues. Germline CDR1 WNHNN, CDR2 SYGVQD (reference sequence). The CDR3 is CASSEKRQGHYEQYF. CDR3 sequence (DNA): TGCGCCAGCAGTGAGAAAAGACAGGGGCACTACGAGCAGTACTTC.

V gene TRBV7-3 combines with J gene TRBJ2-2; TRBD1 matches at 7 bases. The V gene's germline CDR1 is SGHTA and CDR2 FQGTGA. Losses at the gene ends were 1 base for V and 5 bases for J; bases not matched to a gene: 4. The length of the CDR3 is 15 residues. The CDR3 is CASSLNPGGTGELFF. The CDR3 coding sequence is TGTGCCAGCAGCTTAAACCCAGGGGGAACCGGGGAGCTGTTTTTT.

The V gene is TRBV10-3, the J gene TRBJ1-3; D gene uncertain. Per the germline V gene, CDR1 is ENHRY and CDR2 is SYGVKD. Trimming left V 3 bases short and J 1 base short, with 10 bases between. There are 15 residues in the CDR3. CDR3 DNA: TGTGCCATCAGTGACACGGTAGCTTCTGGAAACACCATATATTTT. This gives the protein CAISDTVASGNTIYF.

The CDR3 loop reads CASSLGVGGSNQPQHF. Written as DNA, the CDR3 is TGTGCCAGCAGCTTGGGAGTGGGCGGGAGCAATCAGCCCCAGCATTTT. V and J are TRBV5-5 and TRBJ1-5; D is unresolved. Germline CDR1 is SGHKS and CDR2 is YYEKEE (reference sequence). The CDR3 consists of 16 residues. Trimming took 0 bases from V and 1 from J, leaving 11 bases between them.

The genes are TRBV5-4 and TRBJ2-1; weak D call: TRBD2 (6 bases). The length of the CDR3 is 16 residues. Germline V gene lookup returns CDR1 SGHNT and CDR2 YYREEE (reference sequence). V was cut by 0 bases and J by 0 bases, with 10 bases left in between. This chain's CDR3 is CASSLGGLSSYNEQFF. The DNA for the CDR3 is TGTGCCAGCAGCTTGGGGGGACTCAGCTCCTACAATGAGCAGTTCTTC.

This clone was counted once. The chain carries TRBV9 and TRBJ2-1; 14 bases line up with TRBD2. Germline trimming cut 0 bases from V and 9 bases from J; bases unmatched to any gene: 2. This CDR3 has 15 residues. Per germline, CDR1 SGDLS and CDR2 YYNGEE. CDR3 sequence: CASSVEGLAGVEQFF. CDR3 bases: TGTGCCAGCAGCGTAGAGGGACTAGCGGGAGTTGAGCAGTTCTTC.

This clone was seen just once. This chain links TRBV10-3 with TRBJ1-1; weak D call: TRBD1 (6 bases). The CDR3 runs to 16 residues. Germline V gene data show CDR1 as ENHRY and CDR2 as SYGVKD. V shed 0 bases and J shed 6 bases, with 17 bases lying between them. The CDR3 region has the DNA TGTGCCATCAGTGAGTCGAGAGGCGGGGGGCTTTCTGAAGCTTTCTTT. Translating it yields CAISESRGGGLSEAFF.

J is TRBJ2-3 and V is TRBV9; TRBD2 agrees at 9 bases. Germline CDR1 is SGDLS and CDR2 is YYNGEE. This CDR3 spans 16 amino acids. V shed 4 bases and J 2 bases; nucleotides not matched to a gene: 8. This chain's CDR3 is CASSIQAGGTTDTQYF. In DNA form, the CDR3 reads TGTGCCAGCAGCATTCAAGCGGGGGGAACCACAGATACGCAGTATTTT.

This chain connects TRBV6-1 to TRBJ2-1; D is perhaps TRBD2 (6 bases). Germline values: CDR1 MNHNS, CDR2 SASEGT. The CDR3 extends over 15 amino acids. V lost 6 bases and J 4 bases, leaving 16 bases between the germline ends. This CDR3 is CASRPRRGLYNEQFF. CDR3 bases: TGTGCCAGCAGGCCGCGGAGGGGCTTATACAATGAGCAGTTCTTC.

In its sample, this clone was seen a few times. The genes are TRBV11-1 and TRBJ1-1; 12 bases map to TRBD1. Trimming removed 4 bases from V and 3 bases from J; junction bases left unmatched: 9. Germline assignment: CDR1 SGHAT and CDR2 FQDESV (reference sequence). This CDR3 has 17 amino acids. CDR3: CASSSVPGQGADTEAFF. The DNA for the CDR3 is TGTGCCAGCAGCTCGGTCCCGGGACAGGGGGCCGACACTGAAGCTTTCTTT.